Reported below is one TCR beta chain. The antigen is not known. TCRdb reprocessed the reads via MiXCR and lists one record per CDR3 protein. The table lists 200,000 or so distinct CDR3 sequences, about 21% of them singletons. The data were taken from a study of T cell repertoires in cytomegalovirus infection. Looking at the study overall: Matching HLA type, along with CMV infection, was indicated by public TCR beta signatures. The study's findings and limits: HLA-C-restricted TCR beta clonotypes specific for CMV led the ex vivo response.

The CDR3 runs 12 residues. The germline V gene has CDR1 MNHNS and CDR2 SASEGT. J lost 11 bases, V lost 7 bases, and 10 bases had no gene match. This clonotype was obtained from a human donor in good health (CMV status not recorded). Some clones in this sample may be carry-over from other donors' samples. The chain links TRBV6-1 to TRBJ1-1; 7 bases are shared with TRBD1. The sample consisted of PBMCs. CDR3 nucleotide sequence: TGTGCCAGCACCGGGGACAGCCTGATCGCTTTCTTT. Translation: CASTGDSLIAFF.